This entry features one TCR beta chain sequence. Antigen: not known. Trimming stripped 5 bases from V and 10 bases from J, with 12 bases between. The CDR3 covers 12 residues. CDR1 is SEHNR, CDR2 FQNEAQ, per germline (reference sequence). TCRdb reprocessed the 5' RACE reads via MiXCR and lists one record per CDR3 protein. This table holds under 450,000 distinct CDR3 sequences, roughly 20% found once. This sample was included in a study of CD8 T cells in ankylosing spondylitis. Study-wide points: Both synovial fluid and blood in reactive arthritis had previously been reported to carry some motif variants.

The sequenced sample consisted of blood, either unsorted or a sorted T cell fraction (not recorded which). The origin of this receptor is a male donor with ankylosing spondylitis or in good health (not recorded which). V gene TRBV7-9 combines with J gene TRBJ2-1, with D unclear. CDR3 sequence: CASSRSLAEQFF. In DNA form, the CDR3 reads TGTGCCAGCAGCCGCTCTTTGGCGGAGCAGTTCTTC.